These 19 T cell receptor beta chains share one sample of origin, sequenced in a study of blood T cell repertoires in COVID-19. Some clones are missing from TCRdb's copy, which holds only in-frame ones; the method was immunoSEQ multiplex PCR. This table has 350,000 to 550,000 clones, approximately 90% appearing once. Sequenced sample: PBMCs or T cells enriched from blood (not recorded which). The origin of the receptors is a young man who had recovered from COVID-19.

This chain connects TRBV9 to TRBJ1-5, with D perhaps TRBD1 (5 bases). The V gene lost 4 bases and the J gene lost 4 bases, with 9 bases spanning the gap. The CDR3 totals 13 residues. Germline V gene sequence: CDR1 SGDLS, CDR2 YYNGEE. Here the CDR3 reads CASSPEGNQPQHF. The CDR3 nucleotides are TGTGCCAGCAGCCCGGAGGGGAATCAGCCCCAGCATTTT.

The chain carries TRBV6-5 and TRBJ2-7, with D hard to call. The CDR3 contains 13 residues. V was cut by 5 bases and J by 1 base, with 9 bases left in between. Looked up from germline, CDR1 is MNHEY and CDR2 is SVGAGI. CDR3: CASSQTWSYEQYF. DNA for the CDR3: TGTGCCAGCAGTCAAACATGGTCCTACGAGCAGTACTTC.

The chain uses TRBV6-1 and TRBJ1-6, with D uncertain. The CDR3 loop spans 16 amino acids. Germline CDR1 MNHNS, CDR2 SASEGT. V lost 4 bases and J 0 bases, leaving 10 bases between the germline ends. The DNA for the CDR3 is TGTGCCAGCAGTGGGATTGGGAGCTCCTATAATTCACCCCTCCACTTT. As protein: CASSGIGSSYNSPLHF.

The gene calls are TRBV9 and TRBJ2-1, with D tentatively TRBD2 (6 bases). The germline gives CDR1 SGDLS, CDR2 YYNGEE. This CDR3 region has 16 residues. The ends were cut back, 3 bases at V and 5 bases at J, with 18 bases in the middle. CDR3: CASSASRGALNNEQFF. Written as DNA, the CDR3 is TGTGCCAGCAGCGCCTCGCGGGGAGCTTTAAACAATGAGCAGTTCTTC. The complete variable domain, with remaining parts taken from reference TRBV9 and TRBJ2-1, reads DSGVTQTPKHLITATGQRVTLRCSPRSGDLSVYWYQQSLDQGLQFLIQYYNGEERAKGNILERFSAQQFPDLHSELNLSSLELGDSALYFCASSASRGALNNEQFFGPGTRLTVL.

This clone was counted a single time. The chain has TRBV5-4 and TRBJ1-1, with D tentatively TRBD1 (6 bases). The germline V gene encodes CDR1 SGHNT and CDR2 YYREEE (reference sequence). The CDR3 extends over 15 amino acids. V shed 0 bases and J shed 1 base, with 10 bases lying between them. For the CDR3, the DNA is TGTGCCAGCAGCTTGGCGGACAGACAGAACACTGAAGCTTTCTTT. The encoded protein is CASSLADRQNTEAFF.

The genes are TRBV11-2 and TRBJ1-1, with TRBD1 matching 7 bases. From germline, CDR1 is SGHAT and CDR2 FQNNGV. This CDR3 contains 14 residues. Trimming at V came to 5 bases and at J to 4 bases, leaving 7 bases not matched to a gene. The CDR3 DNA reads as TGTGCCAGCAGCCCGAGACAGGGACCCACTGAAGCTTTCTTT. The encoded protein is CASSPRQGPTEAFF.

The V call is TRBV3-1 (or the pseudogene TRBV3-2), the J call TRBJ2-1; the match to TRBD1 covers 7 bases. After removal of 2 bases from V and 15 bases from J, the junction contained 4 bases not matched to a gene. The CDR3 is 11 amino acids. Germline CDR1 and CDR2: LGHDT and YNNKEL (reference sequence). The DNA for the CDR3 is TGTGCCAGCAGCCAAACACAGGGGATGTTCTTC. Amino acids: CASSQTQGMFF.

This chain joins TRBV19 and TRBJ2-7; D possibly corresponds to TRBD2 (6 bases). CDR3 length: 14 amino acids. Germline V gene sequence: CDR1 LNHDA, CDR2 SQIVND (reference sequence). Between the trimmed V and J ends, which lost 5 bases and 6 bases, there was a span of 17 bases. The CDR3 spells CASSRRGFTSEQYF. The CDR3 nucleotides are TGTGCCAGTAGTCGGCGGGGATTTACCTCCGAGCAGTACTTC.

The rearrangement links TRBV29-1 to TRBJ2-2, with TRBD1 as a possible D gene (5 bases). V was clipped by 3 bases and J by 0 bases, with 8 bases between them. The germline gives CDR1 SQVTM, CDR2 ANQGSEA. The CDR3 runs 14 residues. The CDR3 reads CSVDRGTNTGELFF. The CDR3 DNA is TGCAGCGTTGATAGGGGAACGAACACCGGGGAGCTGTTTTTT.

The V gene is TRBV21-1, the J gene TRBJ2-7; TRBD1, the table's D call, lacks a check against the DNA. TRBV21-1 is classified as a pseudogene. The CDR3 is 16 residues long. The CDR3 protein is CASSHEGWTFTGEQYF. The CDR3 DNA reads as TGTGCCAGCAGCCATGAAGGGTGGACATTTACGGGCGAGCAGTACTTC.

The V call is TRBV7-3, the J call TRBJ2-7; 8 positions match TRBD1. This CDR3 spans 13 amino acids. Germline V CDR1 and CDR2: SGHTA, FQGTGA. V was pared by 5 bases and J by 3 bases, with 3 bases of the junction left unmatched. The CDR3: CASSPDRGYEQYF. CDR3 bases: TGTGCCAGCAGCCCTGACAGGGGCTACGAGCAGTACTTC. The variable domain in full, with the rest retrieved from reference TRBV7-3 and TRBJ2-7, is GAGVSQTPSNKVTEKGKYVELRCDPISGHTALYWYRQSLGQGPEFLIYFQGTGAADDSGLPNDRFFAVRPEGSVSTLKIQRTERGDSAVYLCASSPDRGYEQYFGPGTRLTVT.

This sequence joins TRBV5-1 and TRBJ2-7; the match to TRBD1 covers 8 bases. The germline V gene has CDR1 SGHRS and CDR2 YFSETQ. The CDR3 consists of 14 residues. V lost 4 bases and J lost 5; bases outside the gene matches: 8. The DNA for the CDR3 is TGCGCCAGCAGCGGCGGACAGGGATTGAACGAGCAGTACTTC. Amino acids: CASSGGQGLNEQYF.

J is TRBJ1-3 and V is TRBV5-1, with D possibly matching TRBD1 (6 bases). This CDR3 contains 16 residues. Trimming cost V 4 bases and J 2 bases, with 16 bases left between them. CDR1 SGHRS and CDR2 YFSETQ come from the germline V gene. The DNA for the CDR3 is TGCGCCAGCAGCCGTGAACAGGGTTTGACTGGAAACACCATATATTTT. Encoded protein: CASSREQGLTGNTIYF.

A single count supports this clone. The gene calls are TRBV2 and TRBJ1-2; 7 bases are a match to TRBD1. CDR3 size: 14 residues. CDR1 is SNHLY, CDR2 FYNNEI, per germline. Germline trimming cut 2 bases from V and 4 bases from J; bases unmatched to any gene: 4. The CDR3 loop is CASSEYQGGYGYTF. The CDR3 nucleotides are TGTGCCAGCAGTGAATACCAGGGGGGCTATGGCTACACCTTC. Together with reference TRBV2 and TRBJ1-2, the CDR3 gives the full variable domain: EPEVTQTPSHQVTQMGQEVILRCVPISNHLYFYWYRQILGQKVEFLVSFYNNEISEKSEIFDDQFSVERPDGSNFTLKIRSTKLEDSAMYFCASSEYQGGYGYTFGSGTRLTVV.

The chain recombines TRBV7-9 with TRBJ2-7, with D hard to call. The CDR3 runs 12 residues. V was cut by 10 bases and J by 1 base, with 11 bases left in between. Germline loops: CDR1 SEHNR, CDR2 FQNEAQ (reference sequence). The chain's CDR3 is CATEIRSYEQYF. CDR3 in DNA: TGTGCCACCGAAATTAGATCCTACGAGCAGTACTTC.

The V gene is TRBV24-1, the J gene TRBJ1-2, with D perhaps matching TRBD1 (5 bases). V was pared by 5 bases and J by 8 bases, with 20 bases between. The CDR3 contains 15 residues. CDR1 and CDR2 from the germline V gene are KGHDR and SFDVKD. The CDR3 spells CATSAGRLGLGGYTF. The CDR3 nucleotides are TGTGCCACCAGTGCGGGGCGTTTGGGACTGGGGGGCTACACCTTC.

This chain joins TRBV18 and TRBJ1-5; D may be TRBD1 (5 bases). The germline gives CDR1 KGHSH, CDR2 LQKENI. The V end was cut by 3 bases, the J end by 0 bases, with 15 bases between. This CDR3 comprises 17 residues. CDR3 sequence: CASSPSGGRDSNQPQHF. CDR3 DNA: TGTGCCAGCTCACCCTCAGGTGGCAGGGATAGCAATCAGCCCCAGCATTTT.

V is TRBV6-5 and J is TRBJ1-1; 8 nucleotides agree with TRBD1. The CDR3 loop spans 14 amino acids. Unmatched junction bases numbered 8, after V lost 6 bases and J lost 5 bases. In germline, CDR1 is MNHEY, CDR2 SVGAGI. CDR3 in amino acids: CASSTRQGWTEAFF. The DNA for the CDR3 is TGTGCCAGCAGCACTCGACAGGGGTGGACTGAAGCTTTCTTT.

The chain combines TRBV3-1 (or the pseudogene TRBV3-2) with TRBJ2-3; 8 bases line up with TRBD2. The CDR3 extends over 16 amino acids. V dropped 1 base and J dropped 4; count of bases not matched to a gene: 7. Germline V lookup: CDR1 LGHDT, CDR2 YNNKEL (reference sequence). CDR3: CASSQVRSGRSDTQYF. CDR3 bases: TGTGCCAGCAGCCAAGTTAGAAGCGGGAGATCAGATACGCAGTATTTT.